The source of this TCR beta chain is a study of blood T cells in healthy people across ages. Only a few counts were recorded for this clonotype. Germline V gene data show CDR1 as SEHNR and CDR2 as FQNEAQ (reference sequence). The CDR3 is 16 residues long. V lost 3 bases, J lost 0 bases, and 9 bases lay in between. PCR was performed a second time for about 6 to 11 cycles using a sample-barcoded 5' primer and a J-beta primer mix. Tagging of each cDNA molecule was performed by a template-switch adaptor with 12 random nucleotides. Every sample gave at least 3 million paired-end reads containing CDR3. TCRdb re-derived calls from the 5' RACE reads in MiXCR, one entry per CDR3 protein. The table has some 1.8 million distinct CDR3 sequences, about two fifths seen once. Isolated per sample were at least 7 million PBMCs. There were at least 5.5 micrograms of total RNA extracted from every sample.

This chain links TRBV7-9 with TRBJ1-6, with D perhaps matching TRBD1 (5 bases). Sequenced: blood. The receptor was isolated from a human donor in good health. The DNA for the CDR3 is TGTGCCAGCAGCTTTGGACAACCCTCCTATAATTCACCCCTCCACTTT. It yields the protein CASSFGQPSYNSPLHF.